This record covers a single TCR beta chain. Its antigen is as yet unknown. The sample belongs to a study of immune evolution from preneoplasia to lung adenocarcinoma. Notes on the study in general: Normal lung had highest clonality; later lesions appeared denser, more diverse. T cell clonality was higher in KRAS-mutant than EGFR-mutant or wild-type nodules.

Sequencing was performed with immunoSEQ multiplex PCR; in TCRdb, only in-frame clones are kept and a portion is missing. The repertoire consists of over 3,500 clones, with more than 65% occurring once and the leading ten covering less than 7.5%. The trim removed 3 bases at V and 2 bases at J, leaving 7 bases unmatched. The CDR3 loop spans 17 amino acids. CDR1 is SGHRS and CDR2 is YFSETQ in the germline V gene. The chain has TRBV5-1 and TRBJ2-2; 10 nucleotides align to TRBD1. Sequencing was performed on FFPE minimally invasive lung adenocarcinoma tissue. The sequence was collected from a person aged 50-75 years with lung adenocarcinoma. The CDR3 region is CASSSVKTGGNTGELFF. The CDR3 region has the DNA TGCGCCAGCAGCTCCGTCAAGACAGGGGGCAACACCGGGGAGCTGTTTTTT.